These 26 T cell receptor beta chains were all obtained from the same sample, sequenced in a study of T cells in Graves' hyperthyroidism and ophthalmopathy. TCR beta CDR3 region amplification was performed from RNA transcripts. HTBI primers were used for first-round RT-PCR of the TCR CDR3. TCRdb independently ran MiXCR on the multiplex PCR reads; one entry per CDR3 protein. The data contain nearly 600,000 distinct CDR3 sequences, around 14% of them singletons. The sequencing sample was made of blood. The source is a woman in her late teens or twenties with Graves' ophthalmopathy.

The chain uses TRBV30 and TRBJ2-7; 7 bases match TRBD1. V was clipped by 1 base and J by 3 bases; unmatched bases: 9. The CDR3 length is 15 residues. Germline assignment: CDR1 GTSNPN and CDR2 SVGIG (reference sequence). The CDR3 reads CAWSGFRQGNYEQYF. CDR3 DNA sequence: TGTGCCTGGAGTGGGTTTCGACAGGGAAACTACGAGCAGTACTTC.

In this sample, this clonotype turned up many times. The chain uses TRBV12-3 or TRBV12-4 and TRBJ1-2; D not resolved. The CDR3 spans 12 residues. V was pared by 1 base and J by 7 bases, with 7 bases between. The CDR3 sequence is CASSLGVRGYTF. Written as DNA, the CDR3 is TGTGCCAGCAGTTTAGGGGTCCGTGGCTACACCTTC.

This clonotype was counted many times. The chain joins TRBV30 to TRBJ1-3, with D uncertain. This CDR3 is built from 13 residues. The germline CDR1 and CDR2 sequences are GTSNPN and SVGIG (reference sequence). Trimming cost V 6 bases and J 0 bases, with 9 bases left between them. CDR3 in DNA: TGTGCCTGTCCGGAGCCCTCTGGAAACACCATATATTTT. This codes for CACPEPSGNTIYF.

This clonotype showed up many times. This chain uses TRBV7-9 with TRBJ2-7, with 10 bases aligning to TRBD2. In germline, CDR1 is SEHNR, CDR2 FQNEAQ (reference sequence). V lost 0 bases and J lost 8; bases outside the gene matches: 16. The CDR3 covers 18 residues. As DNA, the CDR3 is TGTGCCAGCAGCTTAGCTGGTTGGCCTGTAGGACTAGCGGTTCAGCAGTACTTC. It codes for CASSLAGWPVGLAVQQYF.

With regard to this clonotype: Given a much more abundant clone one base away, this may be a read error. The CDR3 loop is CTSSRGTDGGNTIYF. CDR3 DNA: TGTACCAGCAGCCGGGGGACCGATGGTGGAAACACCATATATTTT. The chain has TRBV3-1 and TRBJ1-3; tentatively, D is TRBD1 (5 bases). CDR1 is LGHDT and CDR2 is YNNKEL in the germline V gene (reference sequence). The CDR3 is 15 amino acids.

At least ten counts were recorded for this clonotype. The chain carries TRBV3-1 and TRBJ2-5; possible D gene TRBD2, 7 bases. The germline gives CDR1 LGHDT, CDR2 YNNKEL (reference sequence). CDR3 length: 17 residues. The V end was cut by 2 bases, the J end by 0 bases, with 16 bases between. CDR3 in amino acids: CASSQMAGAEYQETQYF. The CDR3 coding sequence is TGTGCCAGCAGCCAAATGGCGGGGGCGGAGTACCAAGAGACCCAGTACTTC.

This sequence joins TRBV15 and TRBJ1-5; a possible D gene is TRBD1 (5 bases). The CDR3 is 16 amino acids. Germline V gene lookup returns CDR1 LNHNV and CDR2 YYDKDF (reference sequence). Trimming pared 3 bases from V and 0 bases from J, leaving 12 bases between. This CDR3 reads CATSRAQGYSNQPQHF. In DNA, the CDR3 is TGTGCCACCAGCAGGGCCCAGGGCTATAGCAATCAGCCCCAGCATTTT. The whole variable domain, filled in from reference TRBV15 and TRBJ1-5, reads DAMVIQNPRYQVTQFGKPVTLSCSQTLNHNVMYWYQQKSSQAPKLLFHYYDKDFNNEADTPDNFQSRRPNTSFCFLDIRSPGLGDTAMYLCATSRAQGYSNQPQHFGDGTRLSIL.

This clonotype was recorded many times. CDR3 DNA: TGCAGTGCTAGAGATGGGCGGCAGGGGGCGTTCAACGAAAAACTGTTTTTT. It specifies CSARDGRQGAFNEKLFF. The chain employs TRBV20-1 and TRBJ1-4; 8 nucleotides agree with TRBD1. Germline lookup yields CDR1 DFQATT and CDR2 SNEGSKA (reference sequence). V was pared by 0 bases and J by 8 bases, with 14 bases of the junction left unmatched. The CDR3 is made up of 17 amino acids.

This clonotype was counted many times. The rearrangement links TRBV12-3 or TRBV12-4 to TRBJ2-3; TRBD2 agrees at 9 bases. This CDR3 comprises 15 residues. Unmatched junction bases numbered 0, after V lost 1 base and J lost 1 base. The DNA for the CDR3 is TGTGCCAGCAGTTTAGGCGGGAGGGGCACAGATACGCAGTATTTT. Encoded protein: CASSLGGRGTDTQYF.

This clonotype was observed a handful of times. The chain combines TRBV18 with TRBJ1-5, with D possibly being TRBD1 (6 bases). Trimming cost V 2 bases and J 7 bases, with 9 bases left between them. The CDR3 length is 13 residues. Looked up from germline, CDR1 is KGHSH and CDR2 is LQKENI. CDR3 sequence: CASSPGGEQPQHF. In DNA, the CDR3 is TGTGCCAGCTCACCAGGGGGCGAACAGCCCCAGCATTTT.

This clonotype was detected ten times or more. The chain has TRBV12-3 or TRBV12-4 and TRBJ2-7, with a tentative D call TRBD1 (6 bases). V lost 8 bases to trimming and J lost 5 bases, with 19 bases between them. The CDR3 has 14 residues. The chain's CDR3 is CASDLPQGMDEQYF. For the CDR3, the DNA is TGTGCCAGCGACCTACCCCAGGGGATGGACGAGCAGTACTTC.

This clonotype was observed many times. The chain links TRBV30 to TRBJ2-3; 8 positions match TRBD1. Germline V gives CDR1 GTSNPN, CDR2 SVGIG (reference sequence). This CDR3 has 14 residues. The V and J ends lost 0 bases and 1 base, in that order; junction bases with no gene match: 0. The CDR3 DNA is TGTGCCTGGAGTGTACAGGGGGGCACAGATACGCAGTATTTT. Its protein is CAWSVQGGTDTQYF.

In this sample, this clonotype turned up many times. The chain joins TRBV6-1 to TRBJ1-1; the match to TRBD1 covers 11 bases. CDR1 MNHNS and CDR2 SASEGT come from the germline V gene. V lost 6 bases to trimming and J lost 5 bases; unmatched junction nucleotides: 11. The CDR3 covers 16 residues. The CDR3 DNA is TGTGCCAGCAGACCCGGGACAGGGGGATCTGGAACTGAAGCTTTCTTT. Translated: CASRPGTGGSGTEAFF.

This clonotype was recorded at least ten times. This CDR3 reads CASSGVGGALETQYF. The CDR3 DNA sequence: TGTGCCAGCAGTGGGGTAGGGGGCGCATTAGAGACCCAGTACTTC. This chain joins TRBV12-3 or TRBV12-4 and TRBJ2-5; 7 bases line up with TRBD1. This CDR3 has 15 amino acids. V shed 5 bases and J 4 bases; nucleotides not matched to a gene: 10.

This clonotype was picked up many times. The rearrangement joins TRBV5-1 to TRBJ2-1; TRBD2 might be the D (6 bases). Germline CDR1 is SGHRS and CDR2 is YFSETQ. This CDR3 comprises 15 residues. V dropped 5 bases and J dropped 0 bases, with 12 bases sitting between them. The CDR3 region is CASSFGGDSYNEQFF. The CDR3 bases are TGCGCCAGCAGTTTCGGCGGGGACTCCTACAATGAGCAGTTCTTC.

This clonotype was counted ten times or more. This chain connects TRBV20-1 to TRBJ2-3; the D is unclear. The V gene lost 4 bases and the J gene lost 0 bases, with 11 bases spanning the gap. Germline V lookup: CDR1 DFQATT, CDR2 SNEGSKA (reference sequence). The CDR3 spans 14 residues. CDR3 nucleotide sequence: TGCAGTGCTACTTCAGAAAAAAGCACAGATACGCAGTATTTT. Translating it yields CSATSEKSTDTQYF.

Details on this clonotype: An end of the junction does not agree with germline; a read error may underlie this. The chain uses TRBV7-9 and TRBJ2-5; 8 bases are shared with TRBD1. The germline CDR1 and CDR2 sequences are SEHNR and FQNEAQ (reference sequence). This CDR3 has 11 amino acids. The CDR3 nucleotides read TGTGCCAGCAGCAGACGACAGGGGCTGAACTTC. Translation gives CASSRRQGLNF.

This clonotype has just a few counts. This chain links TRBV6-1 with TRBJ1-2; D is undetermined. This CDR3 has 12 residues. The germline CDR1 and CDR2 sequences are MNHNS and SASEGT. The V end was cut by 5 bases, the J end by 6 bases, with 10 bases between. The CDR3 region has the DNA TGTGCCAGCAGTTACGGGAGGGATGGCTACACCTTC. Amino acids: CASSYGRDGYTF.

This clonotype showed up many times. The gene calls are TRBV18 and TRBJ2-5; no clear D gene. Germline CDR1 KGHSH, CDR2 LQKENI. The CDR3 contains 16 residues. V lost 0 bases, J lost 2 bases, and 13 bases lay in between. The CDR3 nucleotides are TGTGCCAGCTCACCACCGGGTCTGGCTCGGCAAGAGACCCAGTACTTC. Protein sequence: CASSPPGLARQETQYF.

This clonotype was counted many times. The V and J genes are TRBV3-1 and TRBJ2-2; 7 bases map to TRBD1. The V and J ends lost 0 bases and 1 base, in that order; junction bases with no gene match: 2. The CDR3 loop spans 16 amino acids. The germline V gene encodes CDR1 LGHDT and CDR2 YNNKEL (reference sequence). CDR3 nucleotide sequence: TGTGCCAGCAGCCAAGACTACAGGGGGAACACCGGGGAGCTGTTTTTT. It codes for CASSQDYRGNTGELFF.

The rearrangement links TRBV14 to TRBJ2-3; TRBD2 agrees at 10 bases. V was clipped by 4 bases and J by 0 bases; unmatched bases: 4. Germline assignment: CDR1 SGHDN and CDR2 FVKESK. The CDR3 covers 16 residues. CDR3 region: CASSPGLAASTDTQYF. CDR3 bases: TGTGCCAGCAGCCCTGGACTAGCGGCTAGCACAGATACGCAGTATTTT.

Ten or more counts support this clonotype. The chain employs TRBV11-1 and TRBJ2-7; 9 bases map to TRBD2. V dropped 0 bases and J dropped 1; count of bases not matched to a gene: 4. The CDR3 is made up of 16 amino acids. The germline V gene has CDR1 SGHAT and CDR2 FQDESV (reference sequence). The CDR3 DNA sequence: TGTGCCAGCAGCTTAGCTGGGGGACTAGCTTCCTACGAGCAGTACTTC. It yields the protein CASSLAGGLASYEQYF.

The gene calls are TRBV19 and TRBJ1-1; the D is unclear. This CDR3 spans 13 amino acids. CDR1 LNHDA and CDR2 SQIVND come from the germline V gene (reference sequence). Trimming took 4 bases from V and 0 from J, leaving 6 bases between them. In DNA, the CDR3 is TGTGCCAGTAGTACACAGTTGAACACTGAAGCTTTCTTT. This sequence encodes CASSTQLNTEAFF.

This clonotype has just a few counts. The chain recombines TRBV24-1 with TRBJ1-1; D ambiguous. With 5 bases removed from V and 2 bases from J, the gap between germline ends came to 17 bases. Germline V gene sequence: CDR1 KGHDR, CDR2 SFDVKD. The CDR3 is 16 amino acids. CDR3 DNA sequence: TGTGCCACCAGTGCGGGTGTTCAACAGAAAAACACTGAAGCTTTCTTT. Translating it yields CATSAGVQQKNTEAFF.

The table lists this clonotype with many counts. The V call is TRBV2, the J call TRBJ2-7; D is unclear. Germline V gene lookup returns CDR1 SNHLY and CDR2 FYNNEI. The V end was cut by 6 bases, the J end by 4 bases, with 16 bases between. CDR3 size: 14 residues. In nucleotides, the CDR3 is TGTGCCAGCAGAGCCTTTATAACACAATACGAGCAGTACTTC. Translating gives CASRAFITQYEQYF.

This clonotype was seen at least ten times. The chain joins TRBV2 to TRBJ2-7; the D is unclear. Trimming pared 6 bases from V and 0 bases from J, leaving 12 bases between. Germline V gene lookup returns CDR1 SNHLY and CDR2 FYNNEI. The CDR3 has 14 amino acids. CDR3 DNA sequence: TGTGCCAGCAGCGTTGACACGAGCTCCTACGAGCAGTACTTC. It encodes CASSVDTSSYEQYF.